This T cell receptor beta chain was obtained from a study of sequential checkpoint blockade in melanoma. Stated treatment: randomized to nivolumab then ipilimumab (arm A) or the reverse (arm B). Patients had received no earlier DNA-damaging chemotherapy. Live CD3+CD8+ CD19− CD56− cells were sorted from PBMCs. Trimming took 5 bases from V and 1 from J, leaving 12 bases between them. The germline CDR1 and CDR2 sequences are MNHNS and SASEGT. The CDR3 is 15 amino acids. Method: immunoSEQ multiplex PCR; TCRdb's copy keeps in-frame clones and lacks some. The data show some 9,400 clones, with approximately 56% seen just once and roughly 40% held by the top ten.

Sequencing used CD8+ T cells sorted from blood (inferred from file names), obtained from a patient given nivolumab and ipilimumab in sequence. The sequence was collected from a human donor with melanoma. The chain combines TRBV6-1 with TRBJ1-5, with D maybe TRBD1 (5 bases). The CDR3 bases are TGTGCCAGCAGTTTACAGGAGGGGAGCAATCAGCCCCAGCATTTT. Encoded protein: CASSLQEGSNQPQHF.